This passage covers 5 T cell receptor beta chains from one sample sequenced in a study of blood T cell repertoires in COVID-19. Only in-frame clones appear in the TCRdb table, and some are missing; sequencing was by immunoSEQ multiplex PCR. The table lists just under 60,000 clones, 85% to 90% of them singletons. The sequenced material came from peripheral blood. Receptor source: a human donor with active COVID-19. The donor label of this sample is uncertain.

The chain is built from TRBV4-1 and TRBJ2-5; D is ambiguous. CDR3 size: 14 residues. V shed 1 base and J shed 1 base, with 7 bases lying between them. The germline gives CDR1 MGHRA, CDR2 YSYEKL. The CDR3 loop reads CASSQAGLQETQYF. CDR3 nucleotide sequence: TGCGCCAGCAGCCAAGCAGGTCTCCAAGAGACCCAGTACTTC.

The chain recombines TRBV10-3 with TRBJ1-6; 10 nucleotides align to TRBD1. Per germline, CDR1 ENHRY and CDR2 SYGVKD. Trimming took 5 bases from V and 7 from J; bases not matched to a gene: 5. The CDR3 totals 15 residues. The CDR3 loop reads CAISQGGQGNSPLHF. DNA of the CDR3: TGTGCCATCAGTCAGGGGGGACAGGGGAATTCACCCCTCCACTTT.

J is TRBJ1-5 and V is TRBV5-1, with TRBD1 matching over 8 bases. The CDR3 is made up of 15 amino acids. The V segment lost 4 bases and the J segment 2 bases; nucleotides outside the gene matches: 5. Germline CDR1 is SGHRS and CDR2 is YFSETQ. The CDR3 sequence: CASSQGQGGNQPQHF. CDR3 DNA: TGCGCCAGCAGCCAAGGACAGGGTGGCAATCAGCCCCAGCATTTT.

This clone was observed once. This rearrangement joins TRBV3-1 (or the pseudogene TRBV3-2) to TRBJ1-2, with unresolved D. CDR1 is LGHDT and CDR2 is YNNKEL in the germline V gene (reference sequence). The length of the CDR3 is 15 residues. The V and J ends lost 0 bases and 8 bases respectively, with 16 bases between them. The CDR3 region is CASSQDSIPWQGYTF. The CDR3 nucleotides read TGTGCCAGCAGCCAAGATTCGATTCCGTGGCAGGGCTACACCTTC.

This clone appeared a single time. V and J are TRBV4-1 and TRBJ1-6; 8 bases match TRBD1. Per germline, CDR1 MGHRA and CDR2 YSYEKL. Trimming removed 1 base from V and 8 bases from J; junction bases left unmatched: 1. This CDR3 has 14 amino acids. This CDR3 is CASSQGTGHSPLHF. CDR3 in DNA: TGCGCCAGCAGCCAAGGGACAGGGCATTCACCCCTCCACTTT.